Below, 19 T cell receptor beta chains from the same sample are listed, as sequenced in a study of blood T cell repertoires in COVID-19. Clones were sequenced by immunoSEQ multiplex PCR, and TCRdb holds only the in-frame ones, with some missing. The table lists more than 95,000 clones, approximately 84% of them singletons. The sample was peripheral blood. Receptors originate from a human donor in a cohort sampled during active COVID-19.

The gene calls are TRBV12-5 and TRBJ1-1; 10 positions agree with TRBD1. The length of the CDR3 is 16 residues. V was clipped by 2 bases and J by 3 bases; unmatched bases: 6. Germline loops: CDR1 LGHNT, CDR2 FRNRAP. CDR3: CASGLPGQGIDTEAFF. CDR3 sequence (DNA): TGTGCTAGTGGTTTGCCGGGACAGGGGATCGACACTGAAGCTTTCTTT.

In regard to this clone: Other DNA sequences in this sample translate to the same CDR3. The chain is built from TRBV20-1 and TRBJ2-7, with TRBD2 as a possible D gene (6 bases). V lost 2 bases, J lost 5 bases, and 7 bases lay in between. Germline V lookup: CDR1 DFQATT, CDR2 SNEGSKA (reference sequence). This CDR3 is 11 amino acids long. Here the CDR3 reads CSARSGHEQYF. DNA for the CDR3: TGCAGTGCTAGAAGCGGGCACGAGCAGTACTTC.

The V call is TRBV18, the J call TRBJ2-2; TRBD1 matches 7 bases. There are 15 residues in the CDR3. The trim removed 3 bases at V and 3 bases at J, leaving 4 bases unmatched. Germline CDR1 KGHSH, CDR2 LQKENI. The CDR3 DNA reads TGTGCCAGCTCACCTCGGCAGGGGGACACCGGGGAGCTGTTTTTT. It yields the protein CASSPRQGDTGELFF.

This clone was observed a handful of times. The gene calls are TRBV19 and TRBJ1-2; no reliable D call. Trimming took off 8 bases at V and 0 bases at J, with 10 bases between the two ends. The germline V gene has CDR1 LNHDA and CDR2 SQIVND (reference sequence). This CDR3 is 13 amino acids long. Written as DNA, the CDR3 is TGTGCCAGTGAACACAGCCCTAACTATGGCTACACCTTC. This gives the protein CASEHSPNYGYTF.

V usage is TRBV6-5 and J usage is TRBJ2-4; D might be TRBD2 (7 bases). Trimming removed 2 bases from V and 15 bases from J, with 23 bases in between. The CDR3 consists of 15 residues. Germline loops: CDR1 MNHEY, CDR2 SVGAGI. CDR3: CASSYTRGGGSLGYF. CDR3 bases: TGTGCCAGCAGTTACACCCGGGGCGGGGGCTCCCTAGGGTACTTC.

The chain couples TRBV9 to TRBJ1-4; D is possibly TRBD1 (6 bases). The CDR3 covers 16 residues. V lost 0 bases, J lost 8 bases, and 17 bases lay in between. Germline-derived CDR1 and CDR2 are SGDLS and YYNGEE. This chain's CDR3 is CASSVGGTPVGEKLFF. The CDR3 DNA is TGTGCCAGCAGCGTAGGTGGGACACCGGTCGGCGAAAAACTGTTTTTT. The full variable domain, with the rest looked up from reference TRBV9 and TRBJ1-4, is DSGVTQTPKHLITATGQRVTLRCSPRSGDLSVYWYQQSLDQGLQFLIQYYNGEERAKGNILERFSAQQFPDLHSELNLSSLELGDSALYFCASSVGGTPVGEKLFFGSGTQLSVL.

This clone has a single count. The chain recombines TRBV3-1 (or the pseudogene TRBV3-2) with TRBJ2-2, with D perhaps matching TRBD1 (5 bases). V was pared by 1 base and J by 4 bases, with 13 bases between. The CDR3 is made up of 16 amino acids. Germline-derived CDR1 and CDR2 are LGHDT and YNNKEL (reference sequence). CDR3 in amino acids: CASSQVGRAGTGELFF. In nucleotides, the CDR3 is TGTGCCAGCAGCCAAGTAGGCAGGGCCGGCACCGGGGAGCTGTTTTTT.

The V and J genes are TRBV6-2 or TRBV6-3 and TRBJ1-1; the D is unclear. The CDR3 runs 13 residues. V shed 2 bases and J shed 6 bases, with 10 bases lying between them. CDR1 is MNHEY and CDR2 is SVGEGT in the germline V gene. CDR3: CASSYNRVAEAFF. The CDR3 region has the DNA TGTGCCAGCAGTTACAATCGGGTTGCTGAAGCTTTCTTT.

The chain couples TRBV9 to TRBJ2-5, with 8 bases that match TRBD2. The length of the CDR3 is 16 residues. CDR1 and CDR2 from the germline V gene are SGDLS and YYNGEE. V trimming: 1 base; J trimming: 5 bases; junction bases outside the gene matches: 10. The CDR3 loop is CASSVSPRGGVETQYF. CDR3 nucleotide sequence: TGTGCCAGCAGCGTATCACCTCGGGGGGGCGTGGAGACCCAGTACTTC.

CDR3 sequence: CASSQRVQETQYF. CDR3 DNA: TGTGCCAGCAGCCAACGCGTCCAAGAGACCCAGTACTTC. The rearrangement links TRBV4-2 to TRBJ2-5; D ambiguous. CDR3 length: 13 residues. V was trimmed by 2 bases and J by 1 base, leaving 5 bases between them. Germline V CDR1 and CDR2: LGHNA, YNFKEQ.

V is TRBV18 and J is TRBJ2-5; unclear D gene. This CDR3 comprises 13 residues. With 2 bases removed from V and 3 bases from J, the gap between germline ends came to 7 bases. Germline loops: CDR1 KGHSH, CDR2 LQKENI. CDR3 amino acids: CASSPKAEETQYF. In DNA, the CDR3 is TGTGCCAGCTCACCAAAAGCCGAAGAGACCCAGTACTTC.

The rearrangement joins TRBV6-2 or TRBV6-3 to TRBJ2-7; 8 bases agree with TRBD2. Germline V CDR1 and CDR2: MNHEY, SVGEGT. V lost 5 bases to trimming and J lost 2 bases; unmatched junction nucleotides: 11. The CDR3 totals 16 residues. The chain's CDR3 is CASSRHTSGSPYEQYF. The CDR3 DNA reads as TGTGCCAGCAGTCGTCACACTAGCGGCAGTCCCTACGAGCAGTACTTC.

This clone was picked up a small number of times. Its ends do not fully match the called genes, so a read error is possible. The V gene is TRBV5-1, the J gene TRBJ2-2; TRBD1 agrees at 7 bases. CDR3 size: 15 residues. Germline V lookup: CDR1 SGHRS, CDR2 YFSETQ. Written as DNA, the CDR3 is TGCGCCAGCAGCTGGGGACAGACGAAGACCGGGGAGCTGTTTTTT. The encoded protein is CASSWGQTKTGELFF.

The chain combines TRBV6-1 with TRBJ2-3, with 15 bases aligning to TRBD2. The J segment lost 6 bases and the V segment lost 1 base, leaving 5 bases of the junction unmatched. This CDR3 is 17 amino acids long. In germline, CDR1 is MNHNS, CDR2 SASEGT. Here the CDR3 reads CASSEGTSGGAYDTQYF. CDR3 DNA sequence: TGTGCCAGCAGTGAAGGGACTAGCGGGGGGGCCTACGATACGCAGTATTTT.

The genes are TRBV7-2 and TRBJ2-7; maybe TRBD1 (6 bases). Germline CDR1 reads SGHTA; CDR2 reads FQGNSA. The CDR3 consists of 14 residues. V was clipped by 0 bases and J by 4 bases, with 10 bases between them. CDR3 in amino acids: CASSLARGEYEQYF. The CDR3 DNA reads TGTGCCAGCAGCTTAGCCAGGGGAGAATACGAGCAGTACTTC. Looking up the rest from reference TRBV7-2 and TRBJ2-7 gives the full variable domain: GAGVSQSPSNKVTEKGKDVELRCDPISGHTALYWYRQSLGQGLEFLIYFQGNSAPDKSGLPSDRFSAERTGGSVSTLTIQRTQQEDSAVYLCASSLARGEYEQYFGPGTRLTVT.

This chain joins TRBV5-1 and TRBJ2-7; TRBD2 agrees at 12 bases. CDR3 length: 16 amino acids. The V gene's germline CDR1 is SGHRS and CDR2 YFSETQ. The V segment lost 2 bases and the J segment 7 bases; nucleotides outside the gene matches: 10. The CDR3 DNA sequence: TGCGCCAGCAGCTTCCTAGCGGGGGGGGTCCACGCGGAGCAGTACTTC. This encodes CASSFLAGGVHAEQYF. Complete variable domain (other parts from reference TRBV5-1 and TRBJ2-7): KAGVTQTPRYLIKTRGQQVTLSCSPISGHRSVSWYQQTPGQGLQFLFEYFSETQRNKGNFPGRFSGRQFSNSRSEMNVSTLELGDSALYLCASSFLAGGVHAEQYFGPGTRLTVT.

The CDR3 loop reads CASSPTRDSLGDGYTF. The CDR3 DNA is TGTGCCAGCTCACCGACACGGGACAGCTTGGGGGATGGCTACACCTTC. The chain joins TRBV18 to TRBJ1-2; 7 nucleotides match TRBD1. The germline V gene has CDR1 KGHSH and CDR2 LQKENI. V lost 3 bases and J lost 6; bases outside the gene matches: 13. The CDR3 is 16 residues long.

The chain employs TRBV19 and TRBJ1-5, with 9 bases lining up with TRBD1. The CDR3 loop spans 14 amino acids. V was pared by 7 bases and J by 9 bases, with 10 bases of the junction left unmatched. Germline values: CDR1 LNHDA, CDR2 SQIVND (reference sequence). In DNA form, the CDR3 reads TGTGCCAGTACCCAGGGACAGGGCGGGGGGCCCCAGCATTTT. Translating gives CASTQGQGGGPQHF.

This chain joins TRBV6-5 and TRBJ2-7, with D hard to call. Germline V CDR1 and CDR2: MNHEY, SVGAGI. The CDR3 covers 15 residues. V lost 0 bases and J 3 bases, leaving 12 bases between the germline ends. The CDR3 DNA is TGTGCCAGCAGTTACTCTTCCGCGGCTAGCTACGAGCAGTACTTC. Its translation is CASSYSSAASYEQYF.